This TCR beta chain is drawn from a study of blood T cell repertoires in COVID-19. Assay: immunoSEQ multiplex PCR; the TCRdb copy retains only in-frame clones and omits some. The data show over 30,000 clones, roughly 90% seen once. Material: peripheral blood. The sequence was obtained from a man aged 65 to 85 with acute or convalescent COVID-19.

CDR3 in amino acids: CASSQVGGASGAVETQYF. The CDR3 DNA sequence: TGTGCCAGCAGCCAAGTAGGGGGGGCGTCAGGGGCTGTAGAGACCCAGTACTTC. The chain employs TRBV3-1 (or the pseudogene TRBV3-2) and TRBJ2-5; D might be TRBD2 (7 bases). Looked up from germline, CDR1 is LGHDT and CDR2 is YNNKEL (reference sequence). The CDR3 extends over 18 amino acids. V lost 1 base and J 4 bases, leaving 22 bases between the germline ends.